The 6 T cell receptor beta chains reported below all come from one sample, sequenced in a study of shared clonotypes between healthy human individuals. Data came from immunoSEQ multiplex PCR; TCRdb stores just in-frame clones and leaves some out. Altogether roughly 1,500,000 clones are present, around 98% being singletons, with the ten largest covering roughly 0.45%. Sequences were obtained from naive CD4+ T cells sorted from blood. Subset of the sample: CD45RA+ positively selected. The receptors were sampled from a man aged 30-40 years in good health.

CDR3 sequence: CASSVGLPNTGELFF. For the CDR3, the DNA is TGTGCCAGCAGCGTAGGACTCCCGAACACCGGGGAGCTGTTTTTT. V and J are TRBV7-2 and TRBJ2-2; a possible D gene is TRBD2 (5 bases). This CDR3 is 15 amino acids long. Trimming took off 5 bases at V and 0 bases at J, with 10 bases between the two ends. Germline lookup yields CDR1 SGHTA and CDR2 FQGNSA.

This chain joins TRBV28 and TRBJ2-5, with unresolved D. Germline values: CDR1 MDHEN, CDR2 SYDVKM. CDR3 length equals 11 residues. Deletions cut 3 bases from V and 10 bases from J, with 9 bases between. Written as DNA, the CDR3 is TGTGCCAGCAGTTTCAAGGGAAGCCAGTACTTC. Protein: CASSFKGSQYF. Variable domain in full (rest from reference TRBV28 and TRBJ2-5): DVKVTQSSRYLVKRTGEKVFLECVQDMDHENMFWYRQDPGLGLRLIYFSYDVKMKEKGDIPEGYSVSREKKERFSLILESASTNQTSMYLCASSFKGSQYFGPGTRLLVL.

This chain links TRBV5-4 with TRBJ2-7; 7 positions agree with TRBD1. The CDR3 extends over 16 amino acids. Germline values: CDR1 SGHNT, CDR2 YYREEE (reference sequence). V was pared by 3 bases and J by 1 base, with 10 bases of the junction left unmatched. The CDR3 nucleotides read TGTGCCAGCAGCTCCCGACAGGGAATATCATCCTACGAGCAGTACTTC. As protein: CASSSRQGISSYEQYF.

The gene calls are TRBV28 and TRBJ2-7; 10 nucleotides line up with TRBD2. The CDR3 is 15 amino acids. Germline V gives CDR1 MDHEN, CDR2 SYDVKM. With 8 bases clipped from V and 5 bases from J, the junction kept 12 bases outside the gene matches. CDR3 residues: CASSPPSGSFHEQYF. In DNA form, the CDR3 reads TGTGCCAGCTCCCCTCCTAGCGGGAGTTTCCACGAGCAGTACTTC.

In the case of this clone: The same CDR3 can be traced to other DNA sequences in this sample. This CDR3 reads CSVEEGGNQPQHF. Written as DNA, the CDR3 is TGCAGCGTTGAAGAGGGGGGAAATCAGCCCCAGCATTTT. This rearrangement joins TRBV29-1 to TRBJ1-5; perhaps TRBD1 as D (5 bases). Trimming stripped 0 bases from V and 4 bases from J, with 7 bases between. Germline V gene data show CDR1 as SQVTM and CDR2 as ANQGSEA. The CDR3 loop spans 13 amino acids.

The J gene is TRBJ2-3, the V gene TRBV10-3; 9 nucleotides align to TRBD2. The germline V gene has CDR1 ENHRY and CDR2 SYGVKD. V lost 10 bases, J lost 4 bases, and 3 bases stayed unmatched. The CDR3 contains 12 residues. CDR3 DNA sequence: TGTGCCACTCGGACTAGCGCAGATACGCAGTATTTT. This translates into CATRTSADTQYF.